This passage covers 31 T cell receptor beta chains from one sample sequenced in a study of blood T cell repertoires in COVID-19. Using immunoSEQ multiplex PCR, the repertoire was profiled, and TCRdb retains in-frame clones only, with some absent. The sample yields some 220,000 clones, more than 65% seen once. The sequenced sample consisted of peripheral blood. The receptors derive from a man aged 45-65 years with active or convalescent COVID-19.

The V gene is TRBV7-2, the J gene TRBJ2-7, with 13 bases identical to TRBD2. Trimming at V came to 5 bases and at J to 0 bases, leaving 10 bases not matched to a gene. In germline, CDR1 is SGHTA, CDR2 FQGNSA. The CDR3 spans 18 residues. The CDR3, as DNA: TGTGCCAGCAGCCACCGAGGGACTAGCGGGACCTCCTCCTACGAGCAGTACTTC. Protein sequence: CASSHRGTSGTSSYEQYF.

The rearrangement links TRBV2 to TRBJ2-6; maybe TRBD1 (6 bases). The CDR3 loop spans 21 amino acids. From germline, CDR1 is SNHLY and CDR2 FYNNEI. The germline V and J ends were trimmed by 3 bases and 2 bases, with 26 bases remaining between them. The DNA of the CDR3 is TGTGCCAGCAGTGAGGGAAACATAAACCGACAGGTTGGGCCTGGGGCCAACGTCCTGACTTTC. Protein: CASSEGNINRQVGPGANVLTF.

This CDR3 reads CASSFTTGRGEQYV. CDR3 nucleotide sequence: TGTGCCAGCAGCTTCACGACAGGTCGCGGCGAGCAGTACGTC. The chain couples TRBV7-2 to TRBJ2-7; D is possibly TRBD1 (6 bases). The CDR3 runs 14 residues. The germline V gene has CDR1 SGHTA and CDR2 FQGNSA. Trimming took off 3 bases at V and 6 bases at J, with 15 bases between the two ends.

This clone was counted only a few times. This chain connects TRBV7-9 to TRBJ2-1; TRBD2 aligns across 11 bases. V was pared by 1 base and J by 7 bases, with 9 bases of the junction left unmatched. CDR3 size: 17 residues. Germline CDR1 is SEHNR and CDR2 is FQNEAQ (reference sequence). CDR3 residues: CASSLVLSGGAQNEQFF. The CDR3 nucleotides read TGTGCCAGCAGCTTAGTACTTAGCGGGGGGGCCCAGAATGAGCAGTTCTTC.

Here the CDR3 DNA reads TGCGCCAGCAGCCCCCTAGGCTCCACAGGGGGCACAGATACGCAGTATTTT. It yields the protein CASSPLGSTGGTDTQYF. V is TRBV4-3 and J is TRBJ2-3; 7 nucleotides match TRBD1. CDR3 length: 17 residues. V trimming: 4 bases; J trimming: 1 base; junction bases outside the gene matches: 11. Germline CDR1 is LGHNA and CDR2 is YSLEER.

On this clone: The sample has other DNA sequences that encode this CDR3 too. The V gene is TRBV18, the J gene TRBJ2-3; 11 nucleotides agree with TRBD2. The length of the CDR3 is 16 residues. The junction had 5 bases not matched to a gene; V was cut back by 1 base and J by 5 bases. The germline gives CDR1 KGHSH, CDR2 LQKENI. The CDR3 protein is CASSPLAGGPGDTQYF. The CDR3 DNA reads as TGTGCCAGCTCACCACTAGCGGGAGGGCCCGGAGATACGCAGTATTTT.

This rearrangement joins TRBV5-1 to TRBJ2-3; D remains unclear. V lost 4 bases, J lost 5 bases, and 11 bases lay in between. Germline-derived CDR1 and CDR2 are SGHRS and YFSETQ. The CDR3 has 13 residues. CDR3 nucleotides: TGCGCCAGCAGCGAACAAGGAGAAGATACGCAGTATTTT. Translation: CASSEQGEDTQYF.

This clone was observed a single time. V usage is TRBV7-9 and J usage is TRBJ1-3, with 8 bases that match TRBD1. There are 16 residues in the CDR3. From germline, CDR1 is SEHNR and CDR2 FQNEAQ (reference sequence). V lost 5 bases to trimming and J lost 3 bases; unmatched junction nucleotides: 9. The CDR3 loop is CASSPSPGQVGNTIYF. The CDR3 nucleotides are TGTGCCAGCAGCCCTAGCCCGGGACAGGTTGGAAACACCATATATTTT.

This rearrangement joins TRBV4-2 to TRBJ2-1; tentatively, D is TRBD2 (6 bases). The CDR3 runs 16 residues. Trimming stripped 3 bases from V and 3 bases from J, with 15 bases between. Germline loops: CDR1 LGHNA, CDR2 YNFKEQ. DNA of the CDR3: TGTGCCAGCAGCCACCAGGACGGCGGGGACTACAATGAGCAGTTCTTC. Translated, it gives CASSHQDGGDYNEQFF.

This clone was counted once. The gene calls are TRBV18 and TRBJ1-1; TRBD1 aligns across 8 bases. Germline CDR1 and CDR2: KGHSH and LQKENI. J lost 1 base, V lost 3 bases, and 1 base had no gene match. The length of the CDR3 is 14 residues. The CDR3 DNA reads TGTGCCAGCTCACCGACAGGGGCGAACACTGAAGCTTTCTTT. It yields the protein CASSPTGANTEAFF.

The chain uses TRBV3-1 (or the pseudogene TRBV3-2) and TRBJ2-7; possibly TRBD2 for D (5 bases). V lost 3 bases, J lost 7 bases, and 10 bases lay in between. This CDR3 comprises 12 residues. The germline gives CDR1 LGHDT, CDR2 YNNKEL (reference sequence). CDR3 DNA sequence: TGTGCCAGCAGCCACCTCTCGGGGGAGCAGTACTTC. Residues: CASSHLSGEQYF.

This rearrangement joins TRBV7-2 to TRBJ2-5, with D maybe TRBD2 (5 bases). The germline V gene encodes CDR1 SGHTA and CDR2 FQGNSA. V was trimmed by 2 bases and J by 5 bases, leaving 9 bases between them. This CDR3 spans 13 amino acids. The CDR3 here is CASSLTGLETQYF. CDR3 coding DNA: TGTGCCAGCAGCTTAACGGGATTGGAGACCCAGTACTTC. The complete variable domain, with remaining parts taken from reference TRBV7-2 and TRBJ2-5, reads GAGVSQSPSNKVTEKGKDVELRCDPISGHTALYWYRQSLGQGLEFLIYFQGNSAPDKSGLPSDRFSAERTGGSVSTLTIQRTQQEDSAVYLCASSLTGLETQYFGPGTRLLVL.

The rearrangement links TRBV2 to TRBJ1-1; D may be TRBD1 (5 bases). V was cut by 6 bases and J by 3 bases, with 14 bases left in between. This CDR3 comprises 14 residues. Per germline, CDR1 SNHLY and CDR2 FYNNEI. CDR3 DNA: TGTGCCAGCAGCACGGACACCGGCTACACTGAAGCTTTCTTT. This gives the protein CASSTDTGYTEAFF. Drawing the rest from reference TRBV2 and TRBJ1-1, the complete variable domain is EPEVTQTPSHQVTQMGQEVILRCVPISNHLYFYWYRQILGQKVEFLVSFYNNEISEKSEIFDDQFSVERPDGSNFTLKIRSTKLEDSAMYFCASSTDTGYTEAFFGQGTRLTVV.

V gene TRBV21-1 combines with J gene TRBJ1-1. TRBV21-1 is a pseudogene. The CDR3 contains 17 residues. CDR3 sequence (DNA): TGTGCCAGCACCCGCCGGATGAAGCGGCGCATGAACACTGAAGCTTTCTTT. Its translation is CASTRRMKRRMNTEAFF.

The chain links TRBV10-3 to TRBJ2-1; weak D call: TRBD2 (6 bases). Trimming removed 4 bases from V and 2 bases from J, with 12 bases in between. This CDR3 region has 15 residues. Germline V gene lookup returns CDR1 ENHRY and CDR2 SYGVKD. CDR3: CAISVPGRPYNEQFF. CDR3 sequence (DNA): TGTGCCATCAGTGTTCCGGGGAGGCCCTACAATGAGCAGTTCTTC.

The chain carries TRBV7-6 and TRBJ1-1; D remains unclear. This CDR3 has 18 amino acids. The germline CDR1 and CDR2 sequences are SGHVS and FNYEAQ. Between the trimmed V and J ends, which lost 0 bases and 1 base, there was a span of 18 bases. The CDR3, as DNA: TGTGCCAGCAGCTTAGCTGCGGGGAGCCAGGCAAGGAACACTGAAGCTTTCTTT. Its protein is CASSLAAGSQARNTEAFF.

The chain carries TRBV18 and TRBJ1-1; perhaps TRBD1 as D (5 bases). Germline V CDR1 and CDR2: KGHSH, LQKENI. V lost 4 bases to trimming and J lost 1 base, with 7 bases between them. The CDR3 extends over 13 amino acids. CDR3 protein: CASSLDRNTEAFF. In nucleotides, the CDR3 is TGTGCCAGCTCACTCGACAGGAACACTGAAGCTTTCTTT.

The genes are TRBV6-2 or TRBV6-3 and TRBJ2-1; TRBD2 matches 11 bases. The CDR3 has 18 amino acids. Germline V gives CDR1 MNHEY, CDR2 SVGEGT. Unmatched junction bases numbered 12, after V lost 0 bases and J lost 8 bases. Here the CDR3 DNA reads TGTGCCAGCAGTTACTCCCGACTAGCGGGAAGGGTTGGCCATGAGCAGTTCTTC. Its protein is CASSYSRLAGRVGHEQFF.

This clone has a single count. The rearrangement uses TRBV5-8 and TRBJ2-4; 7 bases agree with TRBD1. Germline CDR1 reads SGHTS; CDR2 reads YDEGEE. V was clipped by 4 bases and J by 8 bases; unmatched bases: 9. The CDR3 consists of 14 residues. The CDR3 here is CASSPDRAGYIQYF. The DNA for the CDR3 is TGTGCCAGCAGCCCCGACAGGGCCGGGTACATTCAGTACTTC.

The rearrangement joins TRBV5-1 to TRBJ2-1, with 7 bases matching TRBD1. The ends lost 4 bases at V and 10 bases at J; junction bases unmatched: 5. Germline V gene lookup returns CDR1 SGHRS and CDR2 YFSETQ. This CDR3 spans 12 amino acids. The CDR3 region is CASSPDRDEQFF. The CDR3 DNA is TGCGCCAGCAGCCCAGACAGGGACGAGCAGTTCTTC.

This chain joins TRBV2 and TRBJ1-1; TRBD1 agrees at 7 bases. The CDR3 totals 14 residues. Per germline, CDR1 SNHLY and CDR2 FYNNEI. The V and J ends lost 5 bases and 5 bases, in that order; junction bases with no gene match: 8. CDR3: CASSKTGFRTEAFF. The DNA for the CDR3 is TGTGCCAGCAGTAAGACAGGGTTTCGGACTGAAGCTTTCTTT.

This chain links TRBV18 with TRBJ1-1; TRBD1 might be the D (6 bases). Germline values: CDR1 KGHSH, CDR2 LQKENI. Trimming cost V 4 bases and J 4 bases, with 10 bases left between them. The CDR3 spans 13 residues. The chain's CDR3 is CASSLLGGTEAFF. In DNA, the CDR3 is TGTGCCAGCTCACTTCTAGGGGGCACTGAAGCTTTCTTT.

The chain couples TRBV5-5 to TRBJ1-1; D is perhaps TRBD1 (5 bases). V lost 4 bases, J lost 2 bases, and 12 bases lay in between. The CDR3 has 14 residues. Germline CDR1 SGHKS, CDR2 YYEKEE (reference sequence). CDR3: CASSAGRTNTEAFF. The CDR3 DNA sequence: TGTGCCAGCAGCGCGGGACGTACAAACACTGAAGCTTTCTTT.

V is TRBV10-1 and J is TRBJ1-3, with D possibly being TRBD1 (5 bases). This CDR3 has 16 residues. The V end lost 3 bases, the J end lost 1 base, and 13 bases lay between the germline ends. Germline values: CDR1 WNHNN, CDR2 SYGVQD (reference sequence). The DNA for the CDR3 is TGCGCCAGCAGTGAATGGCAGGGAAGGTCTGGAAACACCATATATTTT. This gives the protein CASSEWQGRSGNTIYF.

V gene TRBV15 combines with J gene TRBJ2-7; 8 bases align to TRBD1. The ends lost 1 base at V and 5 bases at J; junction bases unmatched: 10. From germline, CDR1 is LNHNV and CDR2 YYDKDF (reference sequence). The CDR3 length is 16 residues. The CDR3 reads CATSRALTPGGDEQYV. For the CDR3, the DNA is TGTGCCACCAGCAGAGCCCTTACCCCAGGGGGCGACGAGCAGTACGTC.

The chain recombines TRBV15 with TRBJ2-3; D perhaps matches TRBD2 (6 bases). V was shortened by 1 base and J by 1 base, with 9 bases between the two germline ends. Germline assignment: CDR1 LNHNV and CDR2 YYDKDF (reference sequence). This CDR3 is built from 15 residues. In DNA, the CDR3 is TGTGCCACCAGCAGAGGGGACTTCGGCACAGATACGCAGTATTTT. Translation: CATSRGDFGTDTQYF.

This CDR3 reads CASRRQGNYGYTF. The CDR3 nucleotides read TGTGCCAGCAGGCGACAGGGGAACTATGGCTACACCTTC. The gene calls are TRBV6-5 and TRBJ1-2; 8 nucleotides line up with TRBD1. The CDR3 is 13 residues long. V was clipped by 6 bases and J by 2 bases; unmatched bases: 2. CDR1 MNHEY and CDR2 SVGAGI come from the germline V gene.

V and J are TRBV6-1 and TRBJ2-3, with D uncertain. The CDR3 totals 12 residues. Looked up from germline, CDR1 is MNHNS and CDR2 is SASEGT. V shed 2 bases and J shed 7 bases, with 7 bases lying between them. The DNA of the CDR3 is TGTGCCAGCAGTGAAAGCCCGAATACGCAGTATTTT. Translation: CASSESPNTQYF.

The CDR3, as DNA: TGCAGCGTTGACGGGACTAGCGGGGGAGAGACCCAGTACTTC. Translation gives CSVDGTSGGETQYF. This sequence joins TRBV29-1 and TRBJ2-5, with TRBD2 identical over 14 bases. In germline, CDR1 is SQVTM, CDR2 ANQGSEA. This CDR3 comprises 14 residues. V dropped 3 bases and J dropped 4; count of bases not matched to a gene: 1.

CDR3 region: CASSYQDRVYNEQFF. In DNA form, the CDR3 reads TGTGCCAGCAGTTACCAAGACAGGGTGTACAATGAGCAGTTCTTC. J is TRBJ2-1 and V is TRBV6-2 or TRBV6-3, with TRBD1 matching 7 bases. Germline CDR1 is MNHEY and CDR2 is SVGEGT. V trimming: 2 bases; J trimming: 4 bases; junction bases outside the gene matches: 5. The CDR3 extends over 15 amino acids.

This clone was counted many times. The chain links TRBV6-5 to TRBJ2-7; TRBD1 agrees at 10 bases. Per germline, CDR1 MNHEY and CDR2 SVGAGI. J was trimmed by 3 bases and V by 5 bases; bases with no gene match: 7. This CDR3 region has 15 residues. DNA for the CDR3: TGTGCCAGCAGTCCTGCCGGGACAGGGGTCTACGAGCAGTACTTC. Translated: CASSPAGTGVYEQYF.